This entry lists 17 T cell receptor beta chains sequenced from one sample in a study of technical replicates of blood from a few donors. Generated by immunoSEQ multiplex PCR, the TCRdb table keeps only in-frame clones and is missing some. The table records more than 65,000 clones, around 91% of them present only once. The sample taken for sequencing was T cells isolated from PBMCs. Receptors originate from a human donor in good health. Some clones in this sample may be carry-over from other donors' samples.

The chain carries TRBV28 and TRBJ1-2; D might be TRBD1 (5 bases). This CDR3 spans 13 amino acids. V lost 6 bases and J 7 bases, leaving 15 bases between the germline ends. Germline V gene lookup returns CDR1 MDHEN and CDR2 SYDVKM. The CDR3 loop is CASSSQVGGGYTF. CDR3 sequence (DNA): TGTGCCAGCAGCTCCCAGGTGGGGGGTGGCTACACCTTC.

This clone was detected once. The chain has TRBV6-5 and TRBJ1-5; 7 bases align to TRBD1. The V gene end was trimmed by 8 bases and the J gene end by 4 bases; junction bases not matched to a gene: 8. Germline values: CDR1 MNHEY, CDR2 SVGAGI. This CDR3 is built from 14 residues. The DNA for the CDR3 is TGTGCCAGCGGTAGGGCAGGGGGGAATCAGCCCCAGCATTTT. Its protein product is CASGRAGGNQPQHF.

J is TRBJ2-1 and V is TRBV5-1, with 11 bases lining up with TRBD2. Germline CDR1 and CDR2: SGHRS and YFSETQ. V gave up 5 bases and J gave up 2 bases; unmatched junction bases: 6. CDR3 size: 16 residues. CDR3 protein: CASRESSGGTYNEQFF. CDR3 DNA: TGCGCCAGCAGGGAGTCTAGCGGGGGGACCTACAATGAGCAGTTCTTC. Full variable domain (rest looked up from reference TRBV5-1 and TRBJ2-1): KAGVTQTPRYLIKTRGQQVTLSCSPISGHRSVSWYQQTPGQGLQFLFEYFSETQRNKGNFPGRFSGRQFSNSRSEMNVSTLELGDSALYLCASRESSGGTYNEQFFGPGTRLTVL.

The CDR3 loop is CAWSVDRGGEKLFF. In DNA, the CDR3 is TGTGCCTGGAGTGTCGACAGGGGAGGGGAAAAACTGTTTTTT. V usage is TRBV30 and J usage is TRBJ1-4, with TRBD1 matching over 8 bases. V was pared by 0 bases and J by 8 bases, with 5 bases of the junction left unmatched. This CDR3 is built from 14 residues. The V gene's germline CDR1 is GTSNPN and CDR2 SVGIG (reference sequence).

This clone was picked up one time. The chain joins TRBV5-1 to TRBJ1-5; unclear D gene. CDR1 SGHRS and CDR2 YFSETQ come from the germline V gene. The V end lost 4 bases, the J end lost 5 bases, and 10 bases lay between the germline ends. The CDR3 runs to 13 residues. DNA of the CDR3: TGCGCCAGCAGCCTACCGAAAGATCAGCCCCAGCATTTT. It specifies CASSLPKDQPQHF.

The chain couples TRBV28 to TRBJ1-5, with D unresolved. V lost 6 bases and J lost 7, with 13 bases in between. Germline-derived CDR1 and CDR2 are MDHEN and SYDVKM. The CDR3 runs to 13 residues. The CDR3 DNA reads TGTGCCAGCAGACCTACAGCAAACCAGCCCCAGCATTTT. This gives the protein CASRPTANQPQHF.

The chain has TRBV7-8 and TRBJ2-3; D is possibly TRBD2 (6 bases). The CDR3 is made up of 16 amino acids. V lost 5 bases to trimming and J lost 4 bases, with 19 bases between them. From germline, CDR1 is SGHVS and CDR2 FQNEAQ. The CDR3: CASSPLEGRGADTQYF. As DNA, the CDR3 is TGTGCCAGCAGCCCACTGGAGGGTAGGGGTGCAGATACGCAGTATTTT. Looking up the rest from reference TRBV7-8 and TRBJ2-3 gives the full variable domain: GAGVSQSPRYKVAKRGQDVALRCDPISGHVSLFWYQQALGQGPEFLTYFQNEAQLDKSGLPSDRFFAERPEGSVSTLKIQRTQQEDSAVYLCASSPLEGRGADTQYFGPGTRLTVL.

The chain employs TRBV28 and TRBJ2-1; the match to TRBD2 covers 8 bases. The V segment lost 0 bases and the J segment 5 bases; nucleotides outside the gene matches: 9. Germline CDR1 reads MDHEN; CDR2 reads SYDVKM. CDR3 length equals 17 residues. The CDR3 protein is CASSLWGQAGADNEQFF. For the CDR3, the DNA is TGTGCCAGCAGTTTATGGGGTCAAGCGGGGGCCGACAATGAGCAGTTCTTC.

This CDR3 is CAWSGQYYGYTF. CDR3 in DNA: TGTGCCTGGAGTGGACAGTACTATGGCTACACCTTC. This chain uses TRBV30 with TRBJ1-2; D is possibly TRBD1 (5 bases). Germline V lookup: CDR1 GTSNPN, CDR2 SVGIG (reference sequence). This CDR3 is built from 12 residues. The ends were cut back, 1 base at V and 3 bases at J, with 6 bases in the middle.

The gene calls are TRBV5-1 and TRBJ2-6, with D possibly TRBD1 on 6 matching bases. The CDR3 covers 17 residues. The germline CDR1 and CDR2 sequences are SGHRS and YFSETQ. V dropped 1 base and J dropped 0 bases, with 11 bases sitting between them. The CDR3 sequence: CASSLTSGDSGANVLTF. The DNA of the CDR3 is TGCGCCAGCAGCTTGACGTCAGGGGACTCTGGGGCCAACGTCCTGACTTTC.

This clone showed up just once. V gene TRBV28 combines with J gene TRBJ2-3; D remains ambiguous. CDR1 MDHEN and CDR2 SYDVKM come from the germline V gene. V lost 4 bases to trimming and J lost 8 bases, with 13 bases between them. CDR3 length: 13 amino acids. Written as DNA, the CDR3 is TGTGCCAGCAGTTCGGGTTCGGTGGGTACGCAGTATTTT. It specifies CASSSGSVGTQYF.

This chain connects TRBV6-5 to TRBJ2-3; 11 bases map to TRBD2. Per germline, CDR1 MNHEY and CDR2 SVGAGI. The CDR3 length is 15 residues. The V segment lost 6 bases and the J segment 1 base; nucleotides outside the gene matches: 3. The CDR3 region is CASRSGLAGTDTQYF. CDR3 bases: TGTGCCAGCAGGTCGGGACTAGCGGGCACAGATACGCAGTATTTT.

The J gene is TRBJ2-7, the V gene TRBV5-6, with 11 bases identical to TRBD1. The J segment lost 2 bases and the V segment lost 2 bases, leaving 6 bases of the junction unmatched. Germline V gives CDR1 SGHDT, CDR2 YYEEEE. This CDR3 contains 16 residues. The CDR3 region is CASSFLGQGGPYEQYF. The CDR3 DNA is TGTGCCAGCAGCTTCCTGGGACAGGGGGGACCCTACGAGCAGTACTTC.

The rearrangement links TRBV30 to TRBJ2-7; 9 nucleotides line up with TRBD2. The CDR3 extends over 16 amino acids. V shed 2 bases and J 4 bases; nucleotides not matched to a gene: 12. Germline loops: CDR1 GTSNPN, CDR2 SVGIG (reference sequence). The CDR3 coding sequence is TGTGCCTGGAGTTCCCCTGCGTTAGCGGGGGATTACGAGCAGTACTTC. This codes for CAWSSPALAGDYEQYF. Full variable domain (rest looked up from reference TRBV30 and TRBJ2-7): SQTIHQWPATLVQPVGSPLSLECTVEGTSNPNLYWYRQAAGRGLQLLFYSVGIGQISSEVPQNLSASRPQDRQFILSSKKLLLSDSGFYLCAWSSPALAGDYEQYFGPGTRLTVT.

The chain carries TRBV29-1 and TRBJ2-7, with 9 bases that match TRBD1. This CDR3 spans 14 amino acids. V trimming: 5 bases; J trimming: 0 bases; junction bases outside the gene matches: 5. Per the germline V gene, CDR1 is SQVTM and CDR2 is ANQGSEA. The CDR3 loop is CSVTGTGSSYEQYF. CDR3 nucleotide sequence: TGCAGCGTTACCGGGACAGGGAGCTCCTACGAGCAGTACTTC.

The chain uses TRBV5-1 and TRBJ2-3; 8 bases match TRBD1. The CDR3 consists of 14 residues. The germline gives CDR1 SGHRS, CDR2 YFSETQ. Trimming took 9 bases from V and 1 from J; bases not matched to a gene: 7. The CDR3 sequence is CAILPGQGTDTQYF. DNA for the CDR3: TGCGCCATCCTCCCGGGACAGGGCACAGATACGCAGTATTTT. Using reference TRBV5-1 and TRBJ2-3 for the parts outside the CDR3, the full variable domain is KAGVTQTPRYLIKTRGQQVTLSCSPISGHRSVSWYQQTPGQGLQFLFEYFSETQRNKGNFPGRFSGRQFSNSRSEMNVSTLELGDSALYLCAILPGQGTDTQYFGPGTRLTVL.

The CDR3 DNA follows: TGTGCCACCAGCAGAGATCATGGGGCCGGGAACACTGAAGCTTTCTTT. The encoded protein is CATSRDHGAGNTEAFF. The V call is TRBV15, the J call TRBJ1-1, with D maybe TRBD1 (5 bases). Germline CDR1 and CDR2: LNHNV and YYDKDF (reference sequence). Trimming removed 0 bases from V and 1 base from J, with 12 bases in between. This CDR3 is built from 16 residues.